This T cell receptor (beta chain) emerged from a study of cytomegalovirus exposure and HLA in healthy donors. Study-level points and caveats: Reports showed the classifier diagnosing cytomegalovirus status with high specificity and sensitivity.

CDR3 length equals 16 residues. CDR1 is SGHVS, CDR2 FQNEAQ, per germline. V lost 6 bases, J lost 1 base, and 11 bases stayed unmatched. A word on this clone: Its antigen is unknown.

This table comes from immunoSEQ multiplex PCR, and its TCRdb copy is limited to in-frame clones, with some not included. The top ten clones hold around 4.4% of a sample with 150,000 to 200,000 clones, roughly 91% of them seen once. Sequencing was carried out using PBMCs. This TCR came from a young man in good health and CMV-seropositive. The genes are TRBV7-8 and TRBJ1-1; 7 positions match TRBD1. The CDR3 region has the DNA TGTGCCAGCAGTAGTAAACCGGGACAGAAGAACACTGAAGCTTTCTTT. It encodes CASSSKPGQKNTEAFF.